The clone carrying this T cell receptor beta chain was picked up a small number of times. Antigen: not known. This record belongs to a study of CD8 T cells in ankylosing spondylitis. Findings of the study overall: Disease-associated clones were CD8+ and fairly uncommon in peripheral blood. What seemed typical of ankylosing spondylitis blood was a TCR beta motif built from 7 or 8 highly homologous variants.

The authors made TCR beta libraries by quantitative 5'-RACE with molecular barcodes. MiXCR was run by TCRdb on the 5' RACE reads, yielding one entry per CDR3 protein. The sample includes about 390,000 distinct CDR3 sequences, around 24% of them seen just once. The ends were cut back, 4 bases at V and 5 bases at J, with 16 bases in the middle. Germline assignment: CDR1 SQVTM and CDR2 ANQGSEA. CDR3 size: 14 residues. The V gene is TRBV29-1, the J gene TRBJ2-3; D could derive from TRBD1 or TRBD2 (5 bases each). Specimen: blood, either unsorted or a sorted T cell fraction (not recorded which). This TCR was recovered from a male donor with ankylosing spondylitis. The CDR3 sequence: CSVVRDEGRDTQYF. The CDR3 DNA follows: TGCAGCGTTGTCAGGGATGAGGGTAGAGATACGCAGTATTTT.